This T cell receptor beta chain was sequenced for a study of T cell repertoires in cytomegalovirus infection. TCRdb ran MiXCR on the reads and lists one entry per CDR3 protein. This table has roughly 150,000 distinct CDR3 sequences, less than 25% appearing once. Sequenced material: PBMCs. The sequence derives from a human donor in good health (CMV status not recorded). Some clones in this sample may be carry-over from other donors' samples.

The CDR3 protein is CASSFGQGARGYEQYF. CDR3 sequence (DNA): TGTGCCAGCAGTTTCGGACAGGGGGCGCGGGGGTACGAGCAGTACTTC. This rearrangement joins TRBV28 to TRBJ2-7, with 11 bases that match TRBD1. CDR3 length equals 16 residues. Germline V gives CDR1 MDHEN, CDR2 SYDVKM. The V gene end was trimmed by 3 bases and the J gene end by 4 bases; junction bases not matched to a gene: 8.